The T cell receptor beta chain described here comes from a study of T cells after somatic rescue of genetic block. The germline V gene has CDR1 SGHTA and CDR2 FQGNSA. The CDR3 consists of 14 residues. The V and J ends lost 3 bases and 1 base respectively, with 9 bases between them. Sequencing used immunoSEQ multiplex PCR; TCRdb keeps in-frame clones, though not all of them. The sample has 80,000 to 100,000 clones, 90% seen once. Sequencing used peripheral blood mononuclear cells (PBMCs). The clonotype was recovered from a woman aged 18 to 35. The chain couples TRBV7-2 to TRBJ1-1, with D perhaps matching TRBD1 (6 bases). This CDR3 is CASSFLQGNTEAFF. Here the CDR3 DNA reads TGTGCCAGCAGCTTTTTACAGGGGAACACTGAAGCTTTCTTT. Variable domain in full (rest from reference TRBV7-2 and TRBJ1-1): GAGVSQSPSNKVTEKGKDVELRCDPISGHTALYWYRQSLGQGLEFLIYFQGNSAPDKSGLPSDRFSAERTGGSVSTLTIQRTQQEDSAVYLCASSFLQGNTEAFFGQGTRLTVV.